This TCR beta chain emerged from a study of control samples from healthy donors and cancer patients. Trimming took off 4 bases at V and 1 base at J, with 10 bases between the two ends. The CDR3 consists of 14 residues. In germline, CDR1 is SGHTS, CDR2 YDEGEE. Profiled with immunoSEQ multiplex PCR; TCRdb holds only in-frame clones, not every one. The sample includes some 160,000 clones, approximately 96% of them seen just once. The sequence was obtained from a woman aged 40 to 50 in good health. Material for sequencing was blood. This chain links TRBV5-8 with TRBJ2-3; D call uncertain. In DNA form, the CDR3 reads TGTGCCAGCAGCGTACGGTTCGGCACAGATACGCAGTATTTT. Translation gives CASSVRFGTDTQYF.